The 10 T cell receptor beta chains below were found in one sample sequenced in a study of beta chain features in type 1 diabetes. Sequenced material consisted of expressed TCRB transcripts (all of the isolated RNA was reverse transcribed). Measured with immunoSEQ multiplex PCR; TCRdb has only the in-frame clones, and not every one. Here the sample spans 120,000 to 150,000 clones, approximately 52% being singletons. Sequenced material: Tregs from blood. The origin of the receptors is a man between 18 and 35 years old in good health.

This clone was picked up a small number of times. The chain links TRBV15 to TRBJ2-2, with a weak D call TRBD1 (5 bases). Germline loops: CDR1 LNHNV, CDR2 YYDKDF (reference sequence). V was shortened by 0 bases and J by 6 bases, with 11 bases between the two germline ends. The CDR3 has 15 residues. CDR3 bases: TGTGCCACCAGCAGAGATATGGCAGGGCCCGGGGAGCTGTTTTTT. It yields the protein CATSRDMAGPGELFF. The full variable domain, rest sourced from reference TRBV15 and TRBJ2-2, is DAMVIQNPRYQVTQFGKPVTLSCSQTLNHNVMYWYQQKSSQAPKLLFHYYDKDFNNEADTPDNFQSRRPNTSFCFLDIRSPGLGDTAMYLCATSRDMAGPGELFFGEGSRLTVL.

The genes are TRBV15 and TRBJ2-3; the D is unclear. The V end lost 3 bases, the J end lost 10 bases, and 14 bases lay between the germline ends. Germline CDR1 reads LNHNV; CDR2 reads YYDKDF (reference sequence). The CDR3 extends over 13 amino acids. Here the CDR3 DNA reads TGTGCCACCAGCAGGCGGCGTGAGATTGCGCAGTATTTT. As protein: CATSRRREIAQYF.

The CDR3 loop reads CASSGQDSLSGANVLTF. In DNA form, the CDR3 reads TGTGCCAGCAGTGGCCAGGACAGCCTCTCTGGGGCCAACGTCCTGACTTTC. The V and J genes are TRBV6-1 and TRBJ2-6, with a tentative D call TRBD1 (6 bases). Trimming took off 4 bases at V and 0 bases at J, with 13 bases between the two ends. This CDR3 has 17 amino acids. Germline CDR1 reads MNHNS; CDR2 reads SASEGT.

The gene calls are TRBV9 and TRBJ1-1; D ambiguous. Trimming took off 0 bases at V and 5 bases at J, with 8 bases between the two ends. CDR1 SGDLS and CDR2 YYNGEE come from the germline V gene. This CDR3 is 13 amino acids long. The CDR3 region has the DNA TGTGCCAGCAGCGTAGAAGCGAGGACTGAAGCTTTCTTT. Translated, it gives CASSVEARTEAFF.

This clone was counted once. The CDR3 sequence: CASSLVLAGHEQYF. As DNA, the CDR3 is TGCGCCAGCAGCTTGGTTTTAGCGGGACACGAGCAGTACTTC. The chain has TRBV5-1 and TRBJ2-7; TRBD2 matches at 8 bases. V shed 0 bases and J 5 bases; nucleotides not matched to a gene: 4. This CDR3 comprises 14 residues. Germline V CDR1 and CDR2: SGHRS, YFSETQ.

The rearrangement links TRBV4-1 to TRBJ2-1, with 10 bases lining up with TRBD2. From germline, CDR1 is MGHRA and CDR2 YSYEKL. The CDR3 spans 18 residues. With 4 bases clipped from V and 9 bases from J, the junction kept 18 bases outside the gene matches. Here the CDR3 reads CASSRLSGSGRRVGEQFF. The CDR3 DNA is TGCGCCAGCAGCCGGCTTAGTGGTAGCGGGAGGAGGGTGGGTGAGCAGTTCTTC.

The J gene is TRBJ2-3, the V gene TRBV15; 11 positions agree with TRBD2. The CDR3 runs to 18 residues. V lost 2 bases, J lost 5 bases, and 12 bases stayed unmatched. Germline V gives CDR1 LNHNV, CDR2 YYDKDF (reference sequence). DNA of the CDR3: TGTGCCACCAGCAGATCCTTCCTACTAGCGGGAGTGTTAGATACGCAGTATTTT. Residues: CATSRSFLLAGVLDTQYF.

This clone appeared a few times. The chain recombines TRBV18 with TRBJ1-3, with 7 bases lining up with TRBD1. The germline CDR1 and CDR2 sequences are KGHSH and LQKENI. The CDR3 extends over 16 amino acids. Losses at the gene ends were 5 bases for V and 0 bases for J; bases not matched to a gene: 7. The CDR3 DNA is TGTGCCAGCTCAGGGTCGACAGGGACCTCTGGAAACACCATATATTTT. This encodes CASSGSTGTSGNTIYF.

The chain links TRBV9 to TRBJ2-5; unclear D gene. CDR1 is SGDLS and CDR2 is YYNGEE in the germline V gene. The CDR3 totals 15 residues. Trimming took 0 bases from V and 1 from J, leaving 10 bases between them. CDR3 region: CASSVDPLVQETQYF. The CDR3 DNA is TGTGCCAGCAGCGTAGATCCCCTCGTCCAAGAGACCCAGTACTTC.

This clone showed up just a few times. The V call is TRBV5-6, the J call TRBJ1-1, with TRBD1 matching over 8 bases. V shed 4 bases, J shed 1 base, and the junction held 6 bases outside the gene matches. The CDR3 is 15 residues long. Per the germline V gene, CDR1 is SGHDT and CDR2 is YYEEEE. The CDR3 spells CASSGRTGKNTEAFF. CDR3 sequence (DNA): TGTGCCAGCAGCGGGCGGACAGGGAAGAACACTGAAGCTTTCTTT.